Listed below are T cell receptor beta chains from one sample, sequenced in a study of blood T cell repertoires in COVID-19. Sequenced by immunoSEQ multiplex PCR; TCRdb stores in-frame clones only, minus some. Of approximately 240,000 clones listed, roughly 82% are singletons. Sequenced material: peripheral blood. These TCRs come from a woman older than 75 with active or convalescent COVID-19. Both conserved end residues are part of each CDR3. D genes are given only for firm matches. The size of a clone is reported for some rows only, either as once, few or many, or as a class for expanded clones.

>TRBV5-1|.|TRBJ2-7|.
TGCGCCAGCAGCTTGACTAGCCAAATTTTCTACGAGCAGTACTTC
CASSLTSQIFYEQYF
>TRBV5-4|.|TRBJ2-5|.
TGTGCCAGCAGCTTGCACAACCAAGAGACCCAGTACTTC
CASSLHNQETQYF
>TRBV12-5|once|TRBJ1-1|TRBD1
TGTGCTAGTGGTTTGGATGACAGGGTGTATTTCTTT
CASGLDDRVYFF
>TRBV9|.|TRBJ2-7|.
TGTGCCAGCAGCGTAGGTACAGGAACCTACGAGCAGTACTTC
CASSVGTGTYEQYF
>TRBV6-6|few|TRBJ2-7|TRBD1
TGTGCCAGCAGGCCCGACAGGGGGCCGCGATCCTACGAGCAGTACTTC
CASRPDRGPRSYEQYF
>TRBV5-1|.|TRBJ1-3|TRBD1
TGCGCCAGCAGCTCGGGTGGACAGGGCTCTGGAAACACCATATATTTT
CASSSGGQGSGNTIYF
>TRBV11-2|few|TRBJ1-4|.
TGTGCCAGCAGCTTAAAGTTACAGCCAACTAATGAAAAACTGTTTTTT
CASSLKLQPTNEKLFF
>TRBV5-1|.|TRBJ2-1|.
TGCGCCAGCAGCTTGGAGGCCAACCCCGGGAATGAGCAGTTCTTC
CASSLEANPGNEQFF
>TRBV6-1|.|TRBJ2-5|TRBD1
TGTGCCAGCAGTGAAGCGGGGACAGGGGAGACCCAGTACTTC
CASSEAGTGETQYF
>TRBV7-9|few|TRBJ2-1|TRBD2
TGTGCCAGCAGCTTGTCTACGGGGGGGACCTACAATGAGCAGTTCTTC
CASSLSTGGTYNEQFF
>TRBV11-2|.|TRBJ1-3|.
TGTGCCAGCAGCTTACTCAGTAGGACAGGAAACACCATATATTTT
CASSLLSRTGNTIYF
>TRBV19|once|TRBJ1-3|TRBD1
TGTGCCAGTAGCCCCACAGGGGACCCTGGAAACACCATATATTTT
CASSPTGDPGNTIYF
>TRBV5-6|.|TRBJ2-2|.
TGTGCCAGCAGCTTGGACAGATCCCGATTAGACACCGGGGAGCTGTTTTTT
CASSLDRSRLDTGELFF
>TRBV28|.|TRBJ1-2|.
TGTGCCAGCAGTTTAGGGGCAGGGAACTATGGCTACACCTTC
CASSLGAGNYGYTF
>TRBV24-1|.|TRBJ1-1|TRBD1
TGTGCCACCAGTGATTCACGCGACAGGGGCGGCACTGAAGCTTTCTTT
CATSDSRDRGGTEAFF
>TRBV5-1|once|TRBJ2-7|.
TGCGCCAGCAGCCCAGATGTTACCTACTCGGGCGAGCAGTACTTC
CASSPDVTYSGEQYF
>TRBV7-6|.|TRBJ2-1|.
TGTGCCAGCAGCTTAGAGGGGGGACAGTACAATGAGCAGTTCTTC
CASSLEGGQYNEQFF
>TRBV19|.|TRBJ1-5|.
TGTGCCAGTAGTATAGCTAGGGGTGCTCAGCCCCAGCATTTT
CASSIARGAQPQHF
>TRBV28|.|TRBJ1-3|TRBD1
TGTGCCAGCAGTCAGACAGGGGGCGCGTTCTTAATTGACACCATATATTTT
CASSQTGGAFLIDTIYF
>TRBV27|.|TRBJ1-2|TRBD1
TGTGCCAGCAGTGTCGCGGGACAGCGATTCTATGGCTACACCTTC
CASSVAGQRFYGYTF
>TRBV2|.|TRBJ2-2|TRBD2
TGTGCCAGCAGTGTTAGCGGGTTCACCGGGGAGCTGTTTTTT
CASSVSGFTGELFF
>TRBV5-1|.|TRBJ1-5|TRBD1
TGCGCCAGCAGCCCCACCCCAGGACAGGGGGCGTTGGGCAATCAGCCCCAGCATTTT
CASSPTPGQGALGNQPQHF
>TRBV21-1|.|TRBJ2-3|.
TGTGCCAGCAGCAAAGGTCAGGCAAGAGATACGCAGTATTTT
CASSKGQARDTQYF
>TRBV30|few|TRBJ1-6|TRBD1
TGTGCCTGGTCGACAGGGCATAATTCACCCCTCCACTTT
CAWSTGHNSPLHF
>TRBV29-1|.|TRBJ2-2|.
TGCAGCGTTGCCCCAGGGACGAACACCGGGGAGCTGTTTTTT
CSVAPGTNTGELFF
>TRBV6-5|few|TRBJ2-2|.
TGTGCCAGCATGGGGCAGGCGATCACCGGGGAGCTGTTTTTT
CASMGQAITGELFF
>TRBV16|.|TRBJ2-1|TRBD2
TGTGCCAGCAGCCAATCGCGCGGGAGGGGCCGCCCCTACAATGAGCAGTTCTTC
CASSQSRGRGRPYNEQFF
>TRBV5-1|.|TRBJ2-1|TRBD2
TGCGCCAGCAGCTTGACCGCTCAGCGGGGGTCCCCCCGCGGGCAGTTCTTC
CASSLTAQRGSPRGQFF
>TRBV5-6|.|TRBJ2-3|TRBD2
TGTGCCAGCAGTTCGGGGGGGCCAGATACGCAGTATTTT
CASSSGGPDTQYF
>TRBV6-1|.|TRBJ1-6|.
TGTGCCAGCAGTGAAAGGGAGTCCGGATATTCACCCCTCCACTTT
CASSERESGYSPLHF
>TRBV18|few|TRBJ1-1|.
TGTGCCAGCTCACAACAGGCGAACACTGAAGCTTTCTTT
CASSQQANTEAFF
>TRBV3-1/TRBV3-2|.|TRBJ2-2|TRBD2
TGTGCCAGCAGCCAGAGCGGGGGGAACACCGGGGAGCTGTTTTTT
CASSQSGGNTGELFF
>TRBV4-1|.|TRBJ2-7|TRBD1
TGCGCCAGCAGCCTGATCCGGGACAGGTCCTACGAGCAGTACTTC
CASSLIRDRSYEQYF